Listed below are T cell receptor beta chains from one sample, sequenced in a study of cytomegalovirus exposure and HLA in healthy donors. Assay used: immunoSEQ multiplex PCR; TCRdb lists only in-frame clones, some missing. The table has some 200,000 clones, approximately 70% seen once; the top ten hold 2.6%. The material sequenced was PBMCs. These receptors were collected from a middle-aged man in good health and CMV-seropositive. CDR3s include the opening cysteine and the closing phenylalanine or tryptophan. The order of the fields is V gene, clone size, CDR3 protein. Not all rows give a size; the values are once, few, many and, for expanded clones, a class.

v_gene: TRBV7-8; abundance: NA; CDR3aa: CASSPRDRGFDQPQHF
v_gene: TRBV4-1; abundance: NA; CDR3aa: CASSWGQESYEQYF
v_gene: TRBV5-1; abundance: NA; CDR3aa: CASSPGASGPETQYF
v_gene: TRBV5-1; abundance: few; CDR3aa: CASSSRGSEEDTQYF
v_gene: TRBV4-2; abundance: NA; CDR3aa: CASRLTGNYGYTF
v_gene: TRBV28; abundance: NA; CDR3aa: CATAGAYGYTF
v_gene: TRBV19; abundance: NA; CDR3aa: CATKRLAGDNEQFF
v_gene: TRBV5-1; abundance: NA; CDR3aa: CASSLYPGQEGNQPQHF
v_gene: TRBV6-5; abundance: NA; CDR3aa: CASRVPGGGYEQYF
v_gene: TRBV27; abundance: few; CDR3aa: CASSPYTGTRTNQPQHF
v_gene: TRBV6-6; abundance: NA; CDR3aa: CASTPDSQNTEAFF
v_gene: TRBV6-1; abundance: few; CDR3aa: CASSENTRTPLHF
v_gene: TRBV9; abundance: NA; CDR3aa: CASSVGPGWGGGYTF
v_gene: TRBV4-2; abundance: NA; CDR3aa: CASSQEPRGSPLHF
v_gene: TRBV29-1; abundance: NA; CDR3aa: CSVEDPSGQAYEQYF
v_gene: TRBV6-1; abundance: NA; CDR3aa: CASTIRQVRIYEQYF
v_gene: TRBV2; abundance: NA; CDR3aa: CASSRMSRGYEQYF
v_gene: TRBV9; abundance: NA; CDR3aa: CASSVGATSTGELFF
v_gene: TRBV5-6; abundance: NA; CDR3aa: CASSFAGAGELFF
v_gene: TRBV4-1; abundance: NA; CDR3aa: CASSQRDRANGEQYF
v_gene: TRBV19; abundance: once; CDR3aa: CASSPDRDTQETQYF
v_gene: TRBV9; abundance: once; CDR3aa: CASSLGEAGGYTF
v_gene: TRBV5-4; abundance: few; CDR3aa: CASSSGTSVPYEQYF
v_gene: TRBV7-9; abundance: NA; CDR3aa: CASSIPGQVQETQYF
v_gene: TRBV9; abundance: NA; CDR3aa: CASSVTGYNSPLHF
v_gene: TRBV4-1; abundance: NA; CDR3aa: CASSPREGGSTEAFF
v_gene: TRBV19; abundance: NA; CDR3aa: CASSKSSGANVLTF
v_gene: TRBV27; abundance: NA; CDR3aa: CASSPSNGQRKYEQYF
v_gene: TRBV11-3; abundance: NA; CDR3aa: CASSLGTGGVETQYF
v_gene: TRBV19; abundance: NA; CDR3aa: CASRSGKSYEQYF
v_gene: TRBV21-1; abundance: NA; CDR3aa: CATRPAGAQETQYF
v_gene: TRBV5-6; abundance: NA; CDR3aa: CASSIGLLTGELFF
v_gene: TRBV7-8; abundance: few; CDR3aa: CASSLVADMNTEAFF
v_gene: TRBV19; abundance: NA; CDR3aa: CASSVDREDPQHF
v_gene: TRBV27; abundance: NA; CDR3aa: CASSFRENSYEQYF
v_gene: TRBV6-5; abundance: NA; CDR3aa: CASHGGAETQYF
v_gene: TRBV4-2; abundance: NA; CDR3aa: CASSQVGTPPYNEQFF
v_gene: TRBV5-1; abundance: few; CDR3aa: CASSWDSFEQYF
v_gene: TRBV5-1; abundance: NA; CDR3aa: CASSLEQGGNYGYTF
v_gene: TRBV6-6; abundance: NA; CDR3aa: CASSSLGQEKLFF